This T cell receptor beta chain was recovered during a study of blood T cells in healthy people across ages. Study-wide findings and caveats: The fall in TCR beta diversity per million T cells was roughly linear with age.

Using a J-beta primer mix together with a sample-barcoded 5' primer, a second PCR was run for roughly 7 to 12 cycles. TCRdb reprocessed the 5' RACE reads via MiXCR and lists one record per CDR3 protein. The repertoire consists of more than 450,000 distinct CDR3 sequences, with about 29% occurring once and the leading ten covering approximately 3.5%. This clonotype occurred a few times. No antigen is known for it. The V end lost 2 bases, the J end lost 2 bases, and 18 bases lay between the germline ends. The CDR3 runs to 17 residues. The germline gives CDR1 MNHEY, CDR2 SVGEGT. A further study also used this sample, focusing on T cells of mothers and their children. That source notes: Reverse transcription into cDNA received all extracted RNA, at about 1.4 ug per 15 ul.

The clonotype comes from a boy between 2 and 10 years old in good health. The rearrangement joins TRBV6-2 or TRBV6-3 to TRBJ2-5; D is ambiguous. Sequenced: blood. The DNA of the CDR3 is TGTGCCAGCAGTTACCTCTACCTTCCCAGCATTCAAGAGACCCAGTACTTC. Protein: CASSYLYLPSIQETQYF.